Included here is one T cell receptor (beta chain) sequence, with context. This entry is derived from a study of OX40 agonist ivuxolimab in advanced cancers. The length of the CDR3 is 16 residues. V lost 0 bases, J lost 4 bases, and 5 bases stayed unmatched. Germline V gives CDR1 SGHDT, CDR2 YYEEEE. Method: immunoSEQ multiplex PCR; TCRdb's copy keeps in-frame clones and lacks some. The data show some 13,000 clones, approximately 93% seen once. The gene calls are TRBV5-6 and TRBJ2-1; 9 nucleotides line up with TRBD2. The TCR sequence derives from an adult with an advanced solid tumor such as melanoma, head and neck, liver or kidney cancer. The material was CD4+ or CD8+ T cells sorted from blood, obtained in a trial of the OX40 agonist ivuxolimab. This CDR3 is CASSLEAGGLYNEQFF. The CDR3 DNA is TGTGCCAGCAGCTTGGAAGCGGGGGGTTTATACAATGAGCAGTTCTTC.